These 17 T cell receptor beta chains were sequenced from one sample in a study of neoadjuvant nivolumab and ipilimumab in lung cancer. TCRdb's copy holds only in-frame clones and misses some; the assay was immunoSEQ multiplex PCR. The data show about 4,700 clones, over 60% seen once. This specimen consisted of normal lung tissue adjacent to the tumor, obtained after neoadjuvant nivolumab, alone or with ipilimumab, at or shortly before surgery. The source of these receptors is an adult with non-small cell lung cancer. Some clones in this sample may be carry-over from other donors' samples.

The rearrangement joins TRBV9 to TRBJ2-7, with D tentatively TRBD2 (6 bases). V lost 0 bases, J lost 5 bases, and 9 bases lay in between. The CDR3 runs 13 residues. Germline CDR1 is SGDLS and CDR2 is YYNGEE. The CDR3 nucleotides are TGTGCCAGCAGCGTAGGCGGGATCAACGAGCAGTACTTC. Translated: CASSVGGINEQYF.

This chain uses TRBV6-5 with TRBJ2-2; the D call may be TRBD1 or TRBD2 (5 bases each). CDR1 MNHEY and CDR2 SVGAGI come from the germline V gene. The CDR3 has 15 residues. The germline V and J ends were trimmed by 5 bases and 4 bases, with 14 bases remaining between them. CDR3 DNA sequence: TGTGCCAGCAGTCTCCCGGGGCCGGGCACCGGGGAGCTGTTTTTT. The encoded protein is CASSLPGPGTGELFF.

This clone was seen only once. CDR3 residues: CASSFQSDNNEQFF. DNA for the CDR3: TGTGCCAGTAGTTTTCAGAGCGACAACAATGAGCAGTTCTTC. The chain has TRBV19 and TRBJ2-1; D is uncertain. Germline assignment: CDR1 LNHDA and CDR2 SQIVND (reference sequence). The V gene lost 5 bases and the J gene lost 5 bases, with 13 bases spanning the gap. The CDR3 runs to 14 residues.

The chain joins TRBV7-9 to TRBJ1-2; TRBD1 aligns across 9 bases. The CDR3 sequence is 13 residues long. V gave up 5 bases and J gave up 4 bases; unmatched junction bases: 2. Germline CDR1 SEHNR, CDR2 FQNEAQ (reference sequence). CDR3 sequence: CASSKGQGYGYTF. The CDR3, as DNA: TGTGCCAGCAGCAAGGGACAGGGCTATGGCTACACCTTC.

The rearrangement joins TRBV6-1 to TRBJ1-1; no clear D gene. Looked up from germline, CDR1 is MNHNS and CDR2 is SASEGT. Trimming removed 7 bases from V and 1 base from J, with 13 bases in between. The CDR3 contains 14 residues. CDR3 sequence reads: CASTPGGTNTEAFF. CDR3 coding DNA: TGTGCCAGCACCCCCGGCGGTACGAACACTGAAGCTTTCTTT.

The chain employs TRBV7-3 and TRBJ2-1; TRBD2 might be the D (6 bases). This CDR3 comprises 13 residues. Looked up from germline, CDR1 is SGHTA and CDR2 is FQGTGA. Trimming removed 1 base at V and 8 bases at J, with 9 bases between. The CDR3 reads CASSLRRGHEQFF. The CDR3 DNA reads as TGTGCCAGCAGCTTAAGGAGGGGCCATGAGCAGTTCTTC.

This chain connects TRBV5-4 to TRBJ2-1; 9 bases align to TRBD2. Trimming at V came to 1 base and at J to 8 bases, leaving 7 bases not matched to a gene. Germline CDR1 reads SGHNT; CDR2 reads YYREEE (reference sequence). The CDR3 contains 15 residues. DNA of the CDR3: TGTGCCAGCAGCTTGCGGGCTAGCGGGACCCATGAGCAGTTCTTC. This codes for CASSLRASGTHEQFF.

There are a few counts of this clone. The V call is TRBV5-6, the J call TRBJ2-1; 10 bases map to TRBD2. The V and J ends lost 4 bases and 4 bases, in that order; junction bases with no gene match: 5. CDR3 length: 15 amino acids. CDR1 SGHDT and CDR2 YYEEEE come from the germline V gene. For the CDR3, the DNA is TGTGCCAGCAGCGGCGGACTAGCGGATTACAATGAGCAGTTCTTC. It encodes CASSGGLADYNEQFF.

The chain employs TRBV19 and TRBJ2-1; no clear D gene. CDR1 LNHDA and CDR2 SQIVND come from the germline V gene (reference sequence). Trimming cost V 3 bases and J 6 bases, with 15 bases left between them. The CDR3 length is 15 residues. The CDR3 DNA reads as TGTGCCAGTAGTATTCAAGCCGGCCAAGTCAATGAGCAGTTCTTC. Amino acids: CASSIQAGQVNEQFF.

CDR3 in DNA: TGCGCCAGCAGCCAAGGGTCTAGCGGGAGCGGCGAGCAGTACTTC. This codes for CASSQGSSGSGEQYF. The gene calls are TRBV4-1 and TRBJ2-7; 10 positions match TRBD2. From germline, CDR1 is MGHRA and CDR2 YSYEKL. The V segment lost 1 base and the J segment 6 bases; nucleotides outside the gene matches: 6. CDR3 length: 15 residues.

The chain employs TRBV6-5 and TRBJ2-2; D perhaps matches TRBD2 (7 bases). The germline V and J ends were trimmed by 2 bases and 3 bases, with 10 bases remaining between them. The germline V gene has CDR1 MNHEY and CDR2 SVGAGI. The CDR3 has 15 residues. DNA of the CDR3: TGTGCCAGCAGTTACGGGGGGGCGCACACCGGGGAGCTGTTTTTT. This sequence encodes CASSYGGAHTGELFF.

This chain uses TRBV7-8 with TRBJ1-2; the match to TRBD1 covers 11 bases. The CDR3 is 14 amino acids. The V segment lost 1 base and the J segment 6 bases; nucleotides outside the gene matches: 1. CDR1 is SGHVS and CDR2 is FQNEAQ in the germline V gene. CDR3 residues: CASSLGTGGDGYTF. CDR3 bases: TGTGCCAGCAGCTTAGGGACAGGGGGCGATGGCTACACCTTC. Full variable domain (outside the CDR3, taken from reference TRBV7-8 and TRBJ1-2): GAGVSQSPRYKVAKRGQDVALRCDPISGHVSLFWYQQALGQGPEFLTYFQNEAQLDKSGLPSDRFFAERPEGSVSTLKIQRTQQEDSAVYLCASSLGTGGDGYTFGSGTRLTVV.

The CDR3 nucleotides read TGTGCCAGCAGCTTAGGGCAGAACAATGAGCAGTTCTTC. Amino acids: CASSLGQNNEQFF. The gene calls are TRBV7-2 and TRBJ2-1; no clear D gene. The CDR3 is 13 residues long. Germline CDR1 reads SGHTA; CDR2 reads FQGNSA. V lost 1 base to trimming and J lost 5 bases, with 6 bases between them.

This clone was counted a single time. V gene TRBV7-9 combines with J gene TRBJ2-7; D is possibly TRBD2 (5 bases). This CDR3 spans 12 amino acids. The germline CDR1 and CDR2 sequences are SEHNR and FQNEAQ (reference sequence). V dropped 6 bases and J dropped 2 bases, with 8 bases sitting between them. The CDR3 bases are TGTGCCAGCAGTTCCGGGACCTACGAGCAGTACTTC. This translates into CASSSGTYEQYF.

This CDR3 reads CASSPEGLWDTEAFF. The DNA for the CDR3 is TGTGCCAGCAGCCCTGAGGGGTTGTGGGACACTGAAGCTTTCTTT. The rearrangement uses TRBV5-4 and TRBJ1-1, with a possible D match to TRBD1 (5 bases). The V gene lost 4 bases and the J gene lost 3 bases, with 16 bases spanning the gap. This CDR3 comprises 15 residues. CDR1 is SGHNT, CDR2 YYREEE, per germline (reference sequence).

V gene TRBV5-5 combines with J gene TRBJ2-1; 10 bases match TRBD1. The V segment lost 5 bases and the J segment 15 bases; nucleotides outside the gene matches: 5. This CDR3 is built from 11 residues. Germline V gives CDR1 SGHKS, CDR2 YYEKEE (reference sequence). In DNA form, the CDR3 reads TGTGCCAGCAGTTCGGACAGGGGGTGGTTCTTC. Residues: CASSSDRGWFF.

This chain connects TRBV27 to TRBJ1-2, with a possible D match to TRBD1 (6 bases). The germline V gene encodes CDR1 MNHEY and CDR2 SMNVEV (reference sequence). Between the trimmed V and J ends, which lost 4 bases and 4 bases, there was a span of 10 bases. The CDR3 covers 13 residues. The CDR3 nucleotides are TGTGCCAGCAGTTGGGGGGCGGGCTATGGCTACACCTTC. Its translation is CASSWGAGYGYTF.